This T cell receptor (beta chain) was identified in a study of shared clonotypes between healthy human individuals. Repertoires were generated with immunoSEQ multiplex PCR, while TCRdb's copy carries only in-frame clones and drops some. This sample has 170,000 or so clones, with around 63% found just once. Trimming pared 0 bases from V and 6 bases from J, leaving 10 bases between. Germline CDR1 reads SGHNT; CDR2 reads YYREEE (reference sequence). This CDR3 is built from 13 residues. The receptor was derived from a man aged 30 to 39 in good health. The chain uses TRBV5-4 and TRBJ2-7; TRBD2 is a possible D gene (5 bases). Sample: memory CD4+ T cells sorted from blood. Sample subset: CD45RA-negative fraction. In DNA form, the CDR3 reads TGTGCCAGCAGCTTGGCTAGCCTGGGCGAGCAGTACTTC. It codes for CASSLASLGEQYF.